A selection of T cell receptor beta chains follows, all from one sample in a study of lymphopenia after photon versus proton radiotherapy. TCRdb keeps only in-frame clones here, not all; method: immunoSEQ multiplex PCR. This sample carries 37,000 or so clones, more than 70% of them seen once, and the ten largest clones take around 2.9%. Sequencing was performed on peripheral blood, taken from a patient treated with photon-based radiotherapy. The receptor source for this set is a man aged 45 to 65 with gastric cancer. CDR3s include the opening cysteine and the closing phenylalanine or tryptophan. Each record gives: clone size, CDR3 length, J gene, V gene, D gene, CDR3 protein, CDR3 DNA. A D gene is named only where the DNA matches it firmly. Clone size is given for some rows only: seen once, a few or many times, or a class if the clone is expanded.

size: NA; length: 15; J: TRBJ2-2; V: TRBV6-5; D: NA; CDR3: CASRIGTKRVGELFF; DNA: TGTGCCAGCAGAATTGGGACAAAGCGGGTGGGGGAGCTGTTTTTT
size: NA; length: 14; J: TRBJ1-5; V: TRBV5-1; D: NA; CDR3: CASSRDGRNQPQHF; DNA: TGCGCCAGCAGCCGGGACGGACGCAATCAGCCCCAGCATTTT
size: NA; length: 13; J: TRBJ2-7; V: TRBV11-3; D: NA; CDR3: CASSSGASYEQYF; DNA: TGTGCCAGCAGCTCGGGGGCCAGCTACGAGCAGTACTTC
size: NA; length: 14; J: TRBJ1-3; V: TRBV2; D: NA; CDR3: CASSEEGIGDTIYF; DNA: TGTGCCAGCAGTGAAGAGGGGATCGGGGACACCATATATTTT
size: once; length: 13; J: TRBJ2-1; V: TRBV18; D: TRBD1; CDR3: CASSLGQGNEQFF; DNA: TGTGCCAGCTCACTGGGACAGGGGAATGAGCAGTTCTTC
size: NA; length: 14; J: TRBJ1-4; V: TRBV7-9; D: TRBD1; CDR3: CASSSQGAVEKLFF; DNA: TGTGCCAGCAGCTCCCAGGGGGCAGTTGAAAAACTGTTTTTT
size: NA; length: 15; J: TRBJ1-2; V: TRBV6-5; D: NA; CDR3: CASSYSYRAGYGYTF; DNA: TGTGCCAGCAGTTACTCCTACAGGGCGGGCTATGGCTACACCTTC
size: NA; length: 15; J: TRBJ2-1; V: TRBV30; D: TRBD2; CDR3: CAWSAAAGDYNEQFF; DNA: TGTGCCTGGAGTGCCGCGGCGGGAGATTACAATGAGCAGTTCTTC
size: NA; length: 18; J: TRBJ2-1; V: TRBV4-2; D: TRBD2; CDR3: CASSQDSGLAGFHNEQFF; DNA: TGTGCCAGCAGCCAAGATTCTGGACTAGCGGGGTTTCACAATGAGCAGTTCTTC
size: few; length: 11; J: TRBJ2-7; V: TRBV6-5; D: NA; CDR3: CASRGGYEQYF; DNA: TGTGCCAGCAGAGGCGGTTACGAGCAGTACTTC
size: NA; length: 14; J: TRBJ2-7; V: TRBV4-3; D: NA; CDR3: CASSRTAGAYEQYF; DNA: TGCGCCAGCAGCCGGACAGCCGGGGCCTACGAGCAGTACTTC
size: few; length: 14; J: TRBJ1-5; V: TRBV19; D: NA; CDR3: CASSMAGPASPQHF; DNA: TGTGCCAGTAGTATGGCGGGGCCGGCGTCACCCCAGCATTTT
size: NA; length: 14; J: TRBJ1-1; V: TRBV5-6; D: NA; CDR3: CASSAGTDYTEAFF; DNA: TGTGCCAGCAGCGCAGGGACGGATTACACTGAAGCTTTCTTT
size: few; length: 13; J: TRBJ1-5; V: TRBV5-1; D: NA; CDR3: CASSLDSHQPQHF; DNA: TGCGCCAGCAGCTTGGACAGCCATCAGCCCCAGCATTTT
size: once; length: 17; J: TRBJ2-1; V: TRBV7-2; D: TRBD2; CDR3: CASSLDFLAGGYNEQFF; DNA: TGTGCCAGCAGCTTAGATTTCCTAGCGGGAGGGTACAATGAGCAGTTCTTC
size: NA; length: 13; J: TRBJ1-1; V: TRBV21-1; D: NA; CDR3: CASSKTVGGSAFF; DNA: TGTGCCAGCAGCAAAACGGTCGGGGGCTCGGCTTTCTTT
size: NA; length: 14; J: TRBJ2-5; V: TRBV11-2; D: NA; CDR3: CASSPRDKEETQYF; DNA: TGTGCCAGCAGCCCCCGAGATAAGGAGGAGACCCAGTACTTC
size: NA; length: 16; J: TRBJ2-1; V: TRBV19; D: TRBD2; CDR3: CASSSQTSGSGNEQFF; DNA: TGTGCCAGTAGTTCCCAGACTAGCGGGAGTGGTAATGAGCAGTTCTTC
size: once; length: 13; J: TRBJ1-5; V: TRBV27; D: NA; CDR3: CASSSGGNQPQHF; DNA: TGTGCCAGCAGTTCAGGGGGCAATCAGCCCCAGCATTTT
size: NA; length: 12; J: TRBJ2-5; V: TRBV29-1; D: TRBD2; CDR3: CSVVGGGETQYF; DNA: TGCAGCGTTGTCGGGGGGGGAGAGACCCAGTACTTC
size: NA; length: 16; J: TRBJ2-3; V: TRBV19; D: TRBD2; CDR3: CASSVGTSGSGVTQYF; DNA: TGTGCCAGTAGTGTCGGGACTAGCGGGAGTGGGGTTACGCAGTATTTT
size: NA; length: 14; J: TRBJ2-3; V: TRBV5-6; D: NA; CDR3: CASSLGWYTDTQYF; DNA: TGTGCCAGCAGCTTGGGCTGGTACACAGATACGCAGTATTTT
size: few; length: 14; J: TRBJ1-2; V: TRBV2; D: NA; CDR3: CASILPGGVNGYTF; DNA: TGTGCCAGCATCCTCCCCGGGGGGGTTAATGGCTACACCTTC